This T cell receptor (beta chain) was identified during a study of Graves' ophthalmopathy and Graves' hyperthyroidism. Study overall: The collection of peripheral blood took place at initial diagnosis, before any treatment.

RNA transcripts served as template for amplifying TCR beta CDR3 sequences. RT-PCR in the first round used HTBI primers; a second-round multiplex PCR followed. Each CDR3 protein is one row after TCRdb ran MiXCR on the multiplex PCR reads. The sample carries 200,000 to 250,000 distinct CDR3 sequences, around a fifth recorded once. Germline CDR1 reads SGHDT; CDR2 reads YYEEEE. This CDR3 contains 14 residues. V shed 0 bases and J shed 5 bases, with 11 bases lying between them. This clonotype showed up just a few times. Antigen: not known. PBMCs were isolated by Ficoll-Paque density gradient centrifugation, using about 9.5 ml of fresh peripheral blood as the starting material. Study-level findings and limits: A 13-signature model separated ophthalmopathy from stable hyperthyroidism, reaching around 90% sensitivity and roughly 82% specificity cross-validated.

This chain joins TRBV5-6 and TRBJ1-2; no firm D call. The TCR was taken from a woman between 45 and 60 years old with Graves' ophthalmopathy. Sequencing was carried out using peripheral blood. The CDR3 protein is CASSLVDPAYGYTF. CDR3 nucleotide sequence: TGTGCCAGCAGCTTGGTAGATCCTGCTTATGGCTACACCTTC. Drawing the rest from reference TRBV5-6 and TRBJ1-2, the complete variable domain is DAGVTQSPTHLIKTRGQQVTLRCSPKSGHDTVSWYQQALGQGPQFIFQYYEEEERQRGNFPDRFSGHQFPNYSSELNVNALLLGDSALYLCASSLVDPAYGYTFGSGTRLTVV.